The 26 T cell receptor beta chains in this list originate from one sample, sequenced in a study of T cell repertoires in cytomegalovirus infection. No antigen is known for these receptors. TCRdb called the reads again in MiXCR, with one record for every CDR3 protein. Among 40,000 to 55,000 distinct CDR3 sequences listed, roughly 20% were seen once. The source was CD8+ T cells from cultured PBMCs, collected from culture after CMV antigen stimulation. Source of these receptors: a human donor in good health (CMV status not recorded). Some clones in this sample may be carry-over from other donors' samples.

This clonotype came up a few times. The chain has TRBV7-2 and TRBJ2-5; unclear D gene. In germline, CDR1 is SGHTA, CDR2 FQGNSA. The length of the CDR3 is 15 residues. The V end was cut by 5 bases, the J end by 2 bases, with 15 bases between. CDR3 amino acids: CASSAYLASQETQYF. CDR3 DNA sequence: TGTGCCAGCAGCGCCTACCTCGCGTCGCAAGAGACCCAGTACTTC.

There are a few counts of this clonotype. V is TRBV6-2 or TRBV6-3 and J is TRBJ1-6; a possible D gene is TRBD1 (6 bases). The CDR3 runs 15 residues. Trimming shortened V by 5 bases and J by 0 bases, and 8 bases separated the two germline ends. Germline V gene sequence: CDR1 MNHEY, CDR2 SVGEGT. The CDR3 region has the DNA TGTGCCAGCAGTCAGGACAGCTCCTATAATTCACCCCTCCACTTT. This gives the protein CASSQDSSYNSPLHF.

The chain uses TRBV19 and TRBJ2-3, with 10 bases fitting TRBD2. Germline V gives CDR1 LNHDA, CDR2 SQIVND (reference sequence). The CDR3 has 18 amino acids. The trim removed 7 bases at V and 1 base at J, leaving 14 bases unmatched. This CDR3 reads CASTMELAGPAGTDTQYF. The CDR3 nucleotides are TGTGCCAGTACGATGGAACTAGCGGGGCCGGCAGGCACAGATACGCAGTATTTT.

This chain uses TRBV7-2 with TRBJ2-5; 8 nucleotides match TRBD2. This CDR3 has 19 residues. After removal of 5 bases from V and 2 bases from J, the junction contained 19 bases not matched to a gene. The germline V gene encodes CDR1 SGHTA and CDR2 FQGNSA. The CDR3 loop is CASSPFARGGLLDQETQYF. The CDR3, as DNA: TGTGCCAGCAGCCCGTTTGCACGGGGGGGGCTACTTGATCAAGAGACCCAGTACTTC.

The sample holds many counts of this clonotype. The chain has TRBV7-2 and TRBJ2-1; TRBD2 aligns across 12 bases. The trim removed 2 bases at V and 3 bases at J, leaving 5 bases unmatched. There are 17 residues in the CDR3. The germline gives CDR1 SGHTA, CDR2 FQGNSA. CDR3 loop: CASSLLLAGGYYNEQFF. Written as DNA, the CDR3 is TGTGCCAGCAGCTTACTACTAGCGGGAGGATACTACAATGAGCAGTTCTTC.

This clonotype was detected only a few times. The rearrangement joins TRBV7-8 to TRBJ1-1, with TRBD1 matching over 8 bases. The CDR3 sequence is 16 residues long. The V gene end was trimmed by 5 bases and the J gene end by 0 bases; junction bases not matched to a gene: 8. Germline CDR1 reads SGHVS; CDR2 reads FQNEAQ. The CDR3 loop reads CASSLEQGEMNTEAFF. CDR3 bases: TGTGCCAGCAGCCTGGAACAGGGGGAGATGAACACTGAAGCTTTCTTT.

The chain recombines TRBV7-9 with TRBJ2-7; D perhaps matches TRBD2 (5 bases). Trimming left V 1 base short and J 0 bases short, with 13 bases between. CDR1 is SEHNR, CDR2 FQNEAQ, per germline (reference sequence). The CDR3 covers 16 residues. The CDR3 spells CASSLVGSSHSYEQYF. CDR3 coding DNA: TGTGCCAGCAGCTTAGTTGGGTCTAGCCACTCCTACGAGCAGTACTTC.

This clonotype has ten or more counts. The genes are TRBV7-2 and TRBJ2-7; no reliable D call. Trimming removed 1 base from V and 5 bases from J, with 3 bases in between. CDR3 size: 11 residues. Per germline, CDR1 SGHTA and CDR2 FQGNSA. The CDR3 here is CASSLGDEQYF. The DNA of the CDR3 is TGTGCCAGCAGCTTAGGCGACGAGCAGTACTTC.

The rearrangement links TRBV7-9 to TRBJ1-1; no clear D. Trimming pared 1 base from V and 5 bases from J, leaving 14 bases between. Germline lookup yields CDR1 SEHNR and CDR2 FQNEAQ (reference sequence). This CDR3 is built from 15 residues. As DNA, the CDR3 is TGTGCCAGCAGCTTAGAATCACAGCGAGGGACTGAAGCTTTCTTT. This encodes CASSLESQRGTEAFF.

The chain links TRBV6-2 or TRBV6-3 to TRBJ2-7, with 10 bases aligning to TRBD2. V shed 6 bases, J shed 6 bases, and the junction held 8 bases outside the gene matches. CDR3 length: 14 amino acids. Germline values: CDR1 MNHEY, CDR2 SVGEGT. The CDR3 nucleotides are TGTGCCAGCAGGTCCGGGACTAGCGCTTTCGAGCAGTACTTC. The encoded protein is CASRSGTSAFEQYF.

A few counts support this clonotype. J is TRBJ2-5 and V is TRBV27, with TRBD1 matching over 7 bases. Germline assignment: CDR1 MNHEY and CDR2 SMNVEV (reference sequence). The V segment lost 2 bases and the J segment 1 base; nucleotides outside the gene matches: 4. CDR3 length: 15 residues. The CDR3 DNA reads as TGTGCCAGCAGTTTACTGAGGGGGCTCCAAGAGACCCAGTACTTC. Protein: CASSLLRGLQETQYF.

This clonotype was seen a handful of times. This rearrangement joins TRBV7-2 to TRBJ2-1; 8 nucleotides match TRBD1. The CDR3 spans 15 residues. The V and J ends lost 1 base and 7 bases, in that order; junction bases with no gene match: 6. The V gene's germline CDR1 is SGHTA and CDR2 FQGNSA. As DNA, the CDR3 is TGTGCCAGCAGCTTAGGGCTGGGGACAGGAAATGAGCAGTTCTTC. As protein: CASSLGLGTGNEQFF.

The rearrangement uses TRBV6-2 or TRBV6-3 and TRBJ2-1; 12 bases fit TRBD1. The CDR3 is made up of 16 amino acids. The germline V gene has CDR1 MNHEY and CDR2 SVGEGT. The junction had 12 bases not matched to a gene; V was cut back by 5 bases and J by 10 bases. CDR3 loop: CASSASGTGGGKEQFF. As DNA, the CDR3 is TGTGCCAGCAGTGCATCCGGGACAGGGGGCGGTAAGGAGCAGTTCTTC.

The chain uses TRBV7-7 and TRBJ2-2, with D possibly TRBD2 on 7 matching bases. The CDR3 sequence is 17 residues long. Germline assignment: CDR1 SSHAT and CDR2 FNYEAQ (reference sequence). Trimming pared 2 bases from V and 5 bases from J, leaving 18 bases between. CDR3 sequence (DNA): TGTGCCAGCAGCTTAATGAACGGGGGGCCGGGGACCGGGGAGCTGTTTTTT. It yields the protein CASSLMNGGPGTGELFF.

This clonotype was picked up a small number of times. This sequence joins TRBV6-2 or TRBV6-3 and TRBJ1-5; D is uncertain. The germline V and J ends were trimmed by 6 bases and 0 bases, with 15 bases remaining between them. CDR3 length: 16 residues. Germline assignment: CDR1 MNHEY and CDR2 SVGEGT. The CDR3 here is CASRDWQIDSNQPQHF. The CDR3 coding sequence is TGTGCCAGCAGGGATTGGCAGATCGATAGCAATCAGCCCCAGCATTTT.

The chain combines TRBV28 with TRBJ2-5, with D perhaps matching TRBD2 (6 bases). The germline gives CDR1 MDHEN, CDR2 SYDVKM. With 5 bases removed from V and 3 bases from J, the gap between germline ends came to 16 bases. CDR3 length equals 15 residues. This CDR3 is CASSPAVGGEETQYF. The CDR3 DNA sequence: TGTGCCAGCAGTCCCGCGGTGGGGGGAGAAGAGACCCAGTACTTC.

The rearrangement joins TRBV13 to TRBJ1-1; 7 nucleotides agree with TRBD1. V was clipped by 5 bases and J by 5 bases; unmatched bases: 8. Germline V gene lookup returns CDR1 PRHDT and CDR2 FYEKMQ (reference sequence). This CDR3 region has 14 residues. In nucleotides, the CDR3 is TGTGCCAGCAGCACCCGACAGGGACGGACTGAAGCTTTCTTT. Translation gives CASSTRQGRTEAFF.

This sequence joins TRBV10-3 and TRBJ2-4; TRBD1 matches at 7 bases. Germline CDR1 and CDR2: ENHRY and SYGVKD. The CDR3 sequence is 17 residues long. With 2 bases clipped from V and 0 bases from J, the junction kept 7 bases outside the gene matches. Here the CDR3 reads CAISEPDRVGAKNIQYF. DNA of the CDR3: TGTGCCATCAGTGAGCCAGACAGGGTGGGAGCCAAAAACATTCAGTACTTC.

V gene TRBV11-2 combines with J gene TRBJ2-7, with 9 bases lining up with TRBD2. Germline values: CDR1 SGHAT, CDR2 FQNNGV. The ends lost 5 bases at V and 7 bases at J; junction bases unmatched: 18. The CDR3 totals 17 residues. DNA for the CDR3: TGTGCCAGCAGCCCCCTGGGGACGGCGGGAGGGCCTAGGGAGCAGTACTTC. Its translation is CASSPLGTAGGPREQYF. Combining the CDR3 with reference TRBV11-2 and TRBJ2-7 gives the whole variable domain EAGVAQSPRYKIIEKRQSVAFWCNPISGHATLYWYQQILGQGPKLLIQFQNNGVVDDSQLPKDRFSAERLKGVDSTLKIQPAKLEDSAVYLCASSPLGTAGGPREQYFGPGTRLTVT.

V usage is TRBV4-3 and J usage is TRBJ2-6; the D is unclear. The CDR3 loop spans 19 amino acids. Trimming cost V 5 bases and J 1 base, with 21 bases left between them. The germline V gene encodes CDR1 LGHNA and CDR2 YSLEER. The CDR3 nucleotides are TGCGCCAGCAGCGTACACATGGGCCTGGGTTTTTCTGGGGCCAACGTCCTGACTTTC. Encoded protein: CASSVHMGLGFSGANVLTF.

This sequence joins TRBV27 and TRBJ2-7; 10 bases align to TRBD2. The V and J ends lost 4 bases and 0 bases, in that order; junction bases with no gene match: 3. The CDR3 sequence is 15 residues long. From germline, CDR1 is MNHEY and CDR2 SMNVEV (reference sequence). For the CDR3, the DNA is TGTGCCAGCAGTTCAAGCGGGGGGGACTCCTACGAGCAGTACTTC. Protein: CASSSSGGDSYEQYF.

The gene calls are TRBV7-8 and TRBJ2-5, with D perhaps assigned TRBD1 or TRBD2 (5 bases each). The V end was cut by 3 bases, the J end by 2 bases, with 19 bases between. CDR1 SGHVS and CDR2 FQNEAQ come from the germline V gene. The CDR3 consists of 17 residues. The CDR3 region has the DNA TGTGCCAGCAGCTTGAGGCTGTCGGGGCAGGGACAAGAGACCCAGTACTTC. Its translation is CASSLRLSGQGQETQYF.

Ten or more counts support this clonotype. The V gene is TRBV6-2 or TRBV6-3, the J gene TRBJ2-7; 7 nucleotides align to TRBD2. CDR3 length equals 14 residues. V lost 2 bases, J lost 1 base, and 2 bases stayed unmatched. CDR1 MNHEY and CDR2 SVGEGT come from the germline V gene. For the CDR3, the DNA is TGTGCCAGCAGTTACGAACTAGCGTCCTACGAGCAGTACTTC. This encodes CASSYELASYEQYF.

The rearrangement joins TRBV7-9 to TRBJ2-4; D might be TRBD1 (6 bases). CDR1 and CDR2 from the germline V gene are SEHNR and FQNEAQ (reference sequence). The CDR3 has 16 amino acids. Trimming removed 2 bases from V and 2 bases from J, with 13 bases in between. Here the CDR3 reads CASSLQGRVSKNIQYF. CDR3 DNA sequence: TGTGCCAGCAGCTTACAGGGGCGGGTATCCAAAAACATTCAGTACTTC. Full variable domain (remainder filled in from reference TRBV7-9 and TRBJ2-4): DTGVSQNPRHKITKRGQNVTFRCDPISEHNRLYWYRQTLGQGPEFLTYFQNEAQLEKSRLLSDRFSAERPKGSFSTLEIQRTEQGDSAMYLCASSLQGRVSKNIQYFGAGTRLSVL.

This chain uses TRBV7-8 with TRBJ1-2; the D gene is possibly TRBD1 (6 bases). Trimming pared 1 base from V and 2 bases from J, leaving 11 bases between. The CDR3 totals 15 residues. The germline V gene has CDR1 SGHVS and CDR2 FQNEAQ. CDR3 loop: CASSLESGVNYGYTF. The CDR3 DNA reads TGTGCCAGCAGCTTAGAGTCAGGGGTGAACTATGGCTACACCTTC.

This clonotype was seen a few times. The chain employs TRBV6-4 and TRBJ2-3, with TRBD2 as a possible D gene (5 bases). This CDR3 is built from 15 residues. In germline, CDR1 is MRHNA, CDR2 SNTAGT. V shed 3 bases and J shed 1 base, with 11 bases lying between them. CDR3 protein: CASSDGESGTDTQYF. CDR3 coding DNA: TGTGCCAGCAGTGATGGGGAGAGTGGCACAGATACGCAGTATTTT.